This T cell receptor beta chain was obtained from a study of T-cell memory formation after mild COVID-19. The CDR3 totals 15 residues. Per germline, CDR1 SGHRS and CDR2 YFSETQ. V lost 2 bases, J lost 5 bases, and 9 bases stayed unmatched. This clonotype has more than one count but fewer than ten. Its antigen is undetermined. TCRdb used MiXCR to reprocess the 5' RACE reads, holding one entry per CDR3 protein. The sample shows more than 100,000 distinct CDR3 sequences, over 15% of them seen only once. Findings and caveats of the study: Memory sampled before infection contained some responding clones, suggesting cross-reactive memory joined. Contracting CD4+ clones were located mainly in CM and EM, and CD8+ clones in EMRA.

This receptor was taken from a man aged 18 to 29 who had mild COVID-19 (a few samples of this study predate the infection). Cell type and time point are not known. The sequenced sample was PBMCs or a T cell subset sorted from them (not recorded which). The chain uses TRBV5-1 and TRBJ2-5; the match to TRBD1 covers 7 bases. CDR3 loop: CASSFSDRVTETQYF. The CDR3 DNA is TGCGCCAGCAGCTTCTCAGACAGGGTTACGGAGACCCAGTACTTC.